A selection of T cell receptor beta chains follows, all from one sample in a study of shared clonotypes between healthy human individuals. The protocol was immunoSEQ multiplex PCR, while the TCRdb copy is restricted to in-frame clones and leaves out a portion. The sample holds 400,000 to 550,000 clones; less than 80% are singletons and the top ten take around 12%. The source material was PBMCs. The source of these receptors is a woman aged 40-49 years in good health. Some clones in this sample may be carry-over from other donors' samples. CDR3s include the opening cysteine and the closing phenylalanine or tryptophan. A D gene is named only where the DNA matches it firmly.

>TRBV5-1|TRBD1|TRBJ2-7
CASSRPGTGGFDEQYF
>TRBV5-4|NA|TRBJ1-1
CASSYLAQTGNTEAFF
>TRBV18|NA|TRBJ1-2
CASSPGQLNYGYTF
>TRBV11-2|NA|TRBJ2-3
CASSLGAATDTQYF
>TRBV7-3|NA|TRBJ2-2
CASSRGSNTGELFF
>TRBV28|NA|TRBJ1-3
CASSLSQGNSGNTIYF
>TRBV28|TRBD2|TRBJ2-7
CATARGYEQYF
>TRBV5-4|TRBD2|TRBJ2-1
CASSLVSGRGNEQFF
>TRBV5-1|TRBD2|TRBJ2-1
CASSPQHGGTGEQFF
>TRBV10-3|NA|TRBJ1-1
CAISEWAVNTEAFF
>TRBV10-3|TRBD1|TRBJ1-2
CAISFGTAYGYTF
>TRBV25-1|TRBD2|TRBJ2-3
CATGTSGGSTDTQYF
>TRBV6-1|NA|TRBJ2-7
CASSEEAVYEQYF
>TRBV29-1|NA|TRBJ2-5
CSVADGATQYF
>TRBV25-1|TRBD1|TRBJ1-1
CASSEWDSLNTEAFF
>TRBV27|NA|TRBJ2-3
CASSSYRRGNTDTQYF
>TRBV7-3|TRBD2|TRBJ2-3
CASSPLGLATDTQYF
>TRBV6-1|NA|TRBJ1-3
CASSAETGNTIYF
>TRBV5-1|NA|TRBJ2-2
CASSLGAGSNTGELFF
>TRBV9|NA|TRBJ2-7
CASSVGLANIEQYF
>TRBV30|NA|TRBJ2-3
CAWRTDGDTQYF
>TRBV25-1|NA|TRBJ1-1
CASSENTEAFF
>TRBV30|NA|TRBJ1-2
CAWSVSWHHTRLYGYTF
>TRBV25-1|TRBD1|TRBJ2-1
CASSDPNGQGTHNEQFF
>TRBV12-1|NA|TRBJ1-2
CALQTGSF
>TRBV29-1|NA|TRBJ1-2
CSVDGKGPFYGYTF
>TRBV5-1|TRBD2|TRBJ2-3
CASSLGGLAGGITDTQYF
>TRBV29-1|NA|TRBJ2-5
CSVDGEGMGTQYF
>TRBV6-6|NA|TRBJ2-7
CASKDTYDSYGQYF
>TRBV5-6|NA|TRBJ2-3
CASSLAATDTQYF
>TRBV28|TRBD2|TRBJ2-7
CASSFWTSGSYEQYF
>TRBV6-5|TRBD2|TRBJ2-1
CASSYSRGGSYNEQFF
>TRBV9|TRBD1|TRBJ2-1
CASSVTGQGAGEQFF
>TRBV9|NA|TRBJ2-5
CASSAIQASQETQYF
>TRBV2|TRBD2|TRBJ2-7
CASSEALAGGAQYF
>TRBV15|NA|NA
CATSRGIYEQYF